A selection of T cell receptor beta chains follows, all from one sample in a study of T cells in Graves' hyperthyroidism and ophthalmopathy. Each CDR3 protein gets one entry after TCRdb re-called the multiplex PCR reads with MiXCR. The sample shows 500,000 to 650,000 distinct CDR3 sequences, 15% to 20% of them seen only once. Material for sequencing was blood. These receptors were obtained from a man aged 40-55 years with Graves' ophthalmopathy. CDR3s include the opening cysteine and the closing phenylalanine or tryptophan. Each record gives: J gene, clone size, V gene, D gene, CDR3 protein, CDR3 DNA. The D gene is left open where the match is weak. Clone size is given for some rows only: seen once, a few or many times, or a class if the clone is expanded.

j_call: TRBJ1-1
clone_size: .
v_call: TRBV7-9
d_call: TRBD1
cdr3_aa: CASSFGQGSPEAFF
cdr3_nt: TGTGCCAGCAGCTTCGGACAGGGGAGTCCTGAAGCTTTCTTT

j_call: TRBJ1-1
clone_size: many
v_call: TRBV12-3/TRBV12-4
d_call: .
cdr3_aa: CASSLERATEAFF
cdr3_nt: TGTGCCAGCAGTTTAGAGAGGGCTACTGAAGCTTTCTTT

j_call: TRBJ2-1
clone_size: many
v_call: TRBV3-1
d_call: TRBD2
cdr3_aa: CASSQDPLAGPFREQFF
cdr3_nt: TGTGCCAGCAGCCAAGACCCCTTAGCGGGGCCCTTCCGAGAGCAGTTCTTC

j_call: TRBJ1-5
clone_size: .
v_call: TRBV20-1
d_call: .
cdr3_aa: CSARVGGNSNQPQHF
cdr3_nt: TGCAGTGCTAGAGTCGGGGGCAATAGCAATCAGCCCCAGCATTTT

j_call: TRBJ2-3
clone_size: .
v_call: TRBV18
d_call: TRBD1
cdr3_aa: CASSPPDRAGTDTQYF
cdr3_nt: TGTGCCAGCTCACCGCCGGACAGGGCGGGTACAGATACGCAGTATTTT

j_call: TRBJ1-2
clone_size: .
v_call: TRBV12-3/TRBV12-4
d_call: .
cdr3_aa: CASAPGFNYGYTF
cdr3_nt: TGTGCCAGCGCTCCAGGGTTTAACTATGGCTACACCTTC

j_call: TRBJ2-1
clone_size: .
v_call: TRBV9
d_call: TRBD2
cdr3_aa: CASSVDPLADNEQFF
cdr3_nt: TGTGCCAGCAGCGTAGATCCACTAGCGGACAATGAGCAGTTCTTC

j_call: TRBJ1-2
clone_size: many
v_call: TRBV12-5
d_call: TRBD1
cdr3_aa: CASGLGTGTYGYTF
cdr3_nt: TGTGCTAGTGGTCTCGGGACAGGGACTTATGGCTACACCTTC

j_call: TRBJ1-1
clone_size: .
v_call: TRBV20-1
d_call: .
cdr3_aa: CSALRHPGTEAFF
cdr3_nt: TGCAGTGCCTTGAGGCACCCTGGGACTGAAGCTTTCTTT

j_call: TRBJ2-7
clone_size: .
v_call: TRBV10-3
d_call: TRBD1
cdr3_aa: CAISGGSGTGETYEQYF
cdr3_nt: TGTGCCATCAGTGGGGGAAGTGGGACAGGCGAGACCTACGAGCAGTACTTC

j_call: TRBJ1-5
clone_size: .
v_call: TRBV5-1
d_call: .
cdr3_aa: CASSPGDRSYQPQHF
cdr3_nt: TGCGCCAGCAGCCCAGGAGACAGGAGTTATCAGCCCCAGCATTTT

j_call: TRBJ2-5
clone_size: many
v_call: TRBV20-1
d_call: .
cdr3_aa: CSVRKLAAETQYF
cdr3_nt: TGCAGTGTTAGAAAGTTGGCCGCGGAGACCCAGTACTTC

j_call: TRBJ2-5
clone_size: many
v_call: TRBV7-3
d_call: .
cdr3_aa: CASSPQGGPRETQYF
cdr3_nt: TGTGCCAGCAGCCCCCAGGGGGGGCCGAGGGAGACCCAGTACTTC

j_call: TRBJ2-5
clone_size: many
v_call: TRBV2
d_call: .
cdr3_aa: CASSEAPRQGSDQYF
cdr3_nt: TGTGCCAGCAGTGAAGCGCCTCGCCAGGGTAGTGACCAGTACTTC

j_call: TRBJ2-7
clone_size: once
v_call: TRBV7-9
d_call: .
cdr3_aa: CASSHTYSYEQYF
cdr3_nt: TGTGCCAGCAGCCACACCTACTCCTACGAGCAGTACTTC

j_call: TRBJ2-7
clone_size: many
v_call: TRBV28
d_call: .
cdr3_aa: CASKPGVTYEQYF
cdr3_nt: TGTGCCAGCAAGCCCGGTGTGACCTACGAGCAGTACTTC

j_call: TRBJ2-7
clone_size: few
v_call: TRBV6-1
d_call: TRBD2
cdr3_aa: CASTIGTSGAGEQYF
cdr3_nt: TGTGCCAGCACAATCGGGACTAGCGGGGCAGGCGAGCAGTACTTC

j_call: TRBJ1-1
clone_size: few
v_call: TRBV6-1
d_call: .
cdr3_aa: CASSERKAARAAKNTEAFF
cdr3_nt: TGTGCCAGCAGTGAACGGAAGGCCGCGCGGGCAGCTAAGAACACTGAAGCTTTCTTT

j_call: TRBJ1-1
clone_size: many
v_call: TRBV5-1
d_call: .
cdr3_aa: CASGGTEAFF
cdr3_nt: TGCGCCAGCGGGGGGACTGAAGCTTTCTTT

j_call: TRBJ1-5
clone_size: .
v_call: TRBV2
d_call: TRBD1
cdr3_aa: CASSDSRGRGGQPQHF
cdr3_nt: TGTGCCAGCAGTGATAGCAGGGGGCGTGGGGGGCAGCCCCAGCATTTT

j_call: TRBJ1-2
clone_size: .
v_call: TRBV27
d_call: .
cdr3_aa: CASSQGDGSYTF
cdr3_nt: TGTGCCAGCAGCCAAGGGGATGGGAGTTACACCTTC

j_call: TRBJ2-7
clone_size: many
v_call: TRBV28
d_call: .
cdr3_aa: CASTNRGSRYEQYF
cdr3_nt: TGTGCCAGCACAAACCGAGGGTCCCGCTACGAGCAGTACTTC

j_call: TRBJ2-7
clone_size: many
v_call: TRBV7-2
d_call: TRBD1
cdr3_aa: CASSTRTGSRTYEQYF
cdr3_nt: TGTGCCAGCAGCACCCGGACAGGTTCTAGGACCTACGAGCAGTACTTC

j_call: TRBJ2-3
clone_size: once
v_call: TRBV7-9
d_call: .
cdr3_aa: CASSLVDGTPDTQYF
cdr3_nt: TGTGCCAGCAGCTTGGTAGACGGGACCCCAGATACGCAGTATTTT

j_call: TRBJ1-4
clone_size: few
v_call: TRBV29-1
d_call: .
cdr3_aa: CSVWETGGKLFF
cdr3_nt: TGCAGCGTTTGGGAGACAGGAGGAAAACTGTTTTTT

j_call: TRBJ1-1
clone_size: many
v_call: TRBV11-2
d_call: TRBD1
cdr3_aa: CASSAAGTGNSEAFF
cdr3_nt: TGTGCCAGCAGCGCTGCCGGGACAGGGAATTCTGAAGCTTTCTTT

j_call: TRBJ1-2
clone_size: few
v_call: TRBV20-1
d_call: .
cdr3_aa: CSARDIELNYGYTF
cdr3_nt: TGCAGTGCTAGAGATATAGAACTTAACTATGGCTACACCTTC

j_call: TRBJ2-1
clone_size: many
v_call: TRBV7-8
d_call: TRBD1
cdr3_aa: CASSAWTGKKTYNEQFF
cdr3_nt: TGTGCCAGCAGCGCTTGGACAGGGAAAAAGACCTACAATGAGCAGTTCTTC

j_call: TRBJ1-4
clone_size: .
v_call: TRBV5-1
d_call: .
cdr3_aa: CASSLGHNEKLFF
cdr3_nt: TGCGCCAGCAGCTTGGGACATAATGAAAAACTGTTTTTT